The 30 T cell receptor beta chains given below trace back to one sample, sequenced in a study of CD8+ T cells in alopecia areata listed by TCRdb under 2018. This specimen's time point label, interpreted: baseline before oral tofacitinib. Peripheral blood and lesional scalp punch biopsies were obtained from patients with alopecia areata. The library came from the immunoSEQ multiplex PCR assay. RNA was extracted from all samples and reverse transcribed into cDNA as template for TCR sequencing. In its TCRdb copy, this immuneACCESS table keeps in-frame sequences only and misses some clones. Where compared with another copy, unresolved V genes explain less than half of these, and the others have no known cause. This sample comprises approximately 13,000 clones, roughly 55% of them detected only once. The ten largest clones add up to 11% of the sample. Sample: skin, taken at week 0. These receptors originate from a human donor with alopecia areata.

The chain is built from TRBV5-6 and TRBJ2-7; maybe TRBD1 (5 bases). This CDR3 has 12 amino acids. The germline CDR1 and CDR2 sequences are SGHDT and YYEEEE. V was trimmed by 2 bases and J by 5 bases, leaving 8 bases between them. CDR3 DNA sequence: TGTGCCAGCAGCTTCAGGGCTCACGAGCAGTACTTC. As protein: CASSFRAHEQYF.

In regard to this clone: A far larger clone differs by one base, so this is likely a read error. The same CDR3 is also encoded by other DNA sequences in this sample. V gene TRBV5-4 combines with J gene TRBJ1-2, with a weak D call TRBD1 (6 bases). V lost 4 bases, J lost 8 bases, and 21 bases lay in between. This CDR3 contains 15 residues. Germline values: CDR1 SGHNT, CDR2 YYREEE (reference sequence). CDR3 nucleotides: TGTGCCAGCAGCCAAGGAACGGACAGAGGGTGGGGCTACACCTTC. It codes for CASSQGTDRGWGYTF. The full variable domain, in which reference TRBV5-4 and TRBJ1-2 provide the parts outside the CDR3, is ETGVTQSPTHLIKTRGQQVTLRCSSQSGHNTVSWYQQALGQGPQFIFQYYREEENGRGNFPPRFSGLQFPNYSSELNVNALELDDSALYLCASSQGTDRGWGYTFGSGTRLTVV.

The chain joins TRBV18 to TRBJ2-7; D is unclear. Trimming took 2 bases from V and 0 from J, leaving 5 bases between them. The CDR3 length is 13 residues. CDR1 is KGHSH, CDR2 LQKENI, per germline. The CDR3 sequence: CASSPSNSYEQYF. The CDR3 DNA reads TGTGCCAGCTCACCATCTAACTCCTACGAGCAGTACTTC.

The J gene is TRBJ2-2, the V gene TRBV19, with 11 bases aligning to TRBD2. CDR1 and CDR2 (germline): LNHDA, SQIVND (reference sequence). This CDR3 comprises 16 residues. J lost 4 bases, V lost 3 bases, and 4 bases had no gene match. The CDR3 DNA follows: TGTGCCAGTAGTATTAGCGGGGGGGCGAGCACCGGGGAGCTGTTTTTT. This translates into CASSISGGASTGELFF.

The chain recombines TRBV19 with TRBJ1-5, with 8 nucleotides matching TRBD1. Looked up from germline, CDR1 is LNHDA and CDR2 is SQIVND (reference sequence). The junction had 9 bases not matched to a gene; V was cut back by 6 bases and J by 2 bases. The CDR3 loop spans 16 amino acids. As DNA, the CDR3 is TGTGCCAGTAGCCCGACAGGGGCGGCGGGCAATCAGCCCCAGCATTTT. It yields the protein CASSPTGAAGNQPQHF.

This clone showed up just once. DNA for the CDR3: TGTGCCAGCAGCGTAGACCCCTTAAGGGACAGCCTTAATTCACCCCTCCACTTT. Residues: CASSVDPLRDSLNSPLHF. The chain has TRBV9 and TRBJ1-6; TRBD1 matches 7 bases. This CDR3 spans 18 amino acids. The V gene end was trimmed by 0 bases and the J gene end by 6 bases; junction bases not matched to a gene: 12. The germline CDR1 and CDR2 sequences are SGDLS and YYNGEE. Looking up the rest from reference TRBV9 and TRBJ1-6 gives the full variable domain: DSGVTQTPKHLITATGQRVTLRCSPRSGDLSVYWYQQSLDQGLQFLIQYYNGEERAKGNILERFSAQQFPDLHSELNLSSLELGDSALYFCASSVDPLRDSLNSPLHFGNGTRLTVT.

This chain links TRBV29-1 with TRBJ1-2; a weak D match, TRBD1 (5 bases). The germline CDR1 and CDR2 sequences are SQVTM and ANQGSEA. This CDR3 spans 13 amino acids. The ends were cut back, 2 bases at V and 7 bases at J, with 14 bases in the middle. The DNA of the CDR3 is TGCAGCGTTGAAACAGGTAACACCGGTGGCTACACCTTC. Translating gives CSVETGNTGGYTF.

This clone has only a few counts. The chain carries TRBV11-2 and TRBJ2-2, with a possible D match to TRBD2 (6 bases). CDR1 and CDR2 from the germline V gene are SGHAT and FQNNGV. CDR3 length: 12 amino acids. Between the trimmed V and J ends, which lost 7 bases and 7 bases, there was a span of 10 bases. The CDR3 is CASTKAGGELFF. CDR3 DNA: TGTGCCAGCACTAAAGCGGGCGGGGAGCTGTTTTTT. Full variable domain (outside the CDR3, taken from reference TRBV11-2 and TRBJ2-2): EAGVAQSPRYKIIEKRQSVAFWCNPISGHATLYWYQQILGQGPKLLIQFQNNGVVDDSQLPKDRFSAERLKGVDSTLKIQPAKLEDSAVYLCASTKAGGELFFGEGSRLTVL.

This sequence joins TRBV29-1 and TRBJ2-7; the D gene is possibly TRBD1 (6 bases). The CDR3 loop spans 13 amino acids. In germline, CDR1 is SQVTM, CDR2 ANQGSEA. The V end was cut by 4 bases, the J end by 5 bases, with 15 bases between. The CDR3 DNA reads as TGCAGCGTTGGTCGACAGGTTCCCAACGAGCAGTACTTC. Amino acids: CSVGRQVPNEQYF.

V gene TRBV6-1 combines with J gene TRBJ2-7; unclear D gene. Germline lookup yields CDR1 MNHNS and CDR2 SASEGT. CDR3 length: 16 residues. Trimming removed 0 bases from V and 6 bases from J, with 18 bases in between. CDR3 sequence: CASSEALMRSLSEQYF. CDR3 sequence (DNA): TGTGCCAGCAGTGAAGCGCTAATGCGCTCCCTGTCCGAGCAGTACTTC.

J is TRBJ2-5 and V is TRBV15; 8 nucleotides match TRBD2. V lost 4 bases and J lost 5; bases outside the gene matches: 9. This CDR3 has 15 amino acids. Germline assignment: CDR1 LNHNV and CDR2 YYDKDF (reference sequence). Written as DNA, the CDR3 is TGTGCCACCAGCAAACAACTAGCGGCGGGGGAGACCCAGTACTTC. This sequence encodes CATSKQLAAGETQYF. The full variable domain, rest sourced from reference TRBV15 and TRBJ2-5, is DAMVIQNPRYQVTQFGKPVTLSCSQTLNHNVMYWYQQKSSQAPKLLFHYYDKDFNNEADTPDNFQSRRPNTSFCFLDIRSPGLGDTAMYLCATSKQLAAGETQYFGPGTRLLVL.

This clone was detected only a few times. The CDR3 DNA reads TGTGCCAGCAGCCCTCACGTGGCGGGGGGGAGATATAATTCACCCCTCCACTTT. Encoded protein: CASSPHVAGGRYNSPLHF. This rearrangement joins TRBV4-2 to TRBJ1-6, with D maybe TRBD1 (5 bases). V was cut by 4 bases and J by 4 bases, with 20 bases left in between. This CDR3 comprises 18 residues. Germline lookup yields CDR1 LGHNA and CDR2 YNFKEQ.

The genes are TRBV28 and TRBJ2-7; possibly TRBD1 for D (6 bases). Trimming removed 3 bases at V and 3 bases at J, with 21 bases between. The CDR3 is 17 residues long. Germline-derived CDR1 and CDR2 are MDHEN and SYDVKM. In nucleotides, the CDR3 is TGTGCCAGCAGTTTTGGCCAGGGGCGCAGGGCGAACTACGAGCAGTACTTC. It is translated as CASSFGQGRRANYEQYF.

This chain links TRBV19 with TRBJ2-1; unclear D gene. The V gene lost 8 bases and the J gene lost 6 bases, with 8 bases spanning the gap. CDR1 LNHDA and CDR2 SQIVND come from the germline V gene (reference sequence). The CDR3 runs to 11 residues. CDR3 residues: CASGYGNEQFF. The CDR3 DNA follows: TGTGCCAGTGGCTACGGCAATGAGCAGTTCTTC.

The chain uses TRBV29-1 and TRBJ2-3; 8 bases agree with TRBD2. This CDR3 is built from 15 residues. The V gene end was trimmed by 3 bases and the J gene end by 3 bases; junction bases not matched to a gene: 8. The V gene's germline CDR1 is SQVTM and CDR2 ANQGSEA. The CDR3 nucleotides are TGCAGCGTTGAGGGGACTAGGGGCGCTACAGATACGCAGTATTTT. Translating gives CSVEGTRGATDTQYF.

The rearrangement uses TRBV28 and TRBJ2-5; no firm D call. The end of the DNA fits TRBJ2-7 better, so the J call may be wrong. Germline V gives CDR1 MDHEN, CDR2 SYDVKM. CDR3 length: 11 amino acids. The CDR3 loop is CASRAVYEQYF. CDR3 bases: TGTGCCAGCAGGGCAGTCTACGAGCAGTACTTC.

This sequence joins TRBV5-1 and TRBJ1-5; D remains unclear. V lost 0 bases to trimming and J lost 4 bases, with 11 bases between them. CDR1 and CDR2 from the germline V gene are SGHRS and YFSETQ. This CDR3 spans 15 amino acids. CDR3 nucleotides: TGCGCCAGCAGCTTGGCCGGGGTACAGAATCAGCCCCAGCATTTT. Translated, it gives CASSLAGVQNQPQHF.

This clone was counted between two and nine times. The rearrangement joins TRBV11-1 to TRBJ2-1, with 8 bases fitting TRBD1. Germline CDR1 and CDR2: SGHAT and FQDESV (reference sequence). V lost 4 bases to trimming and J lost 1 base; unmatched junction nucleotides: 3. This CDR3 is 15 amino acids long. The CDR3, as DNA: TGTGCCAGCAGCTCACAGGGGGGATCCTACAATGAGCAGTTCTTC. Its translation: CASSSQGGSYNEQFF.

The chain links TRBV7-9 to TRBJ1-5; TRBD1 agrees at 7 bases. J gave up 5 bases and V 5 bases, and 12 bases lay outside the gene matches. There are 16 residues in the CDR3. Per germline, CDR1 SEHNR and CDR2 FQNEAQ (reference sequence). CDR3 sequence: CASSPRTGRGHQPQHF. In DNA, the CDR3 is TGTGCCAGCAGCCCAAGGACAGGCCGGGGCCATCAGCCCCAGCATTTT.

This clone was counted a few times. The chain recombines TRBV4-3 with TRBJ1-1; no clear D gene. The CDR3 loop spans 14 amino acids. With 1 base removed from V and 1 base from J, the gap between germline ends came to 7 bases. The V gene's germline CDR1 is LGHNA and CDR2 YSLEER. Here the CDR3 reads CASSQVGQNTEAFF. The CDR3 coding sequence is TGCGCCAGCAGCCAAGTAGGCCAGAACACTGAAGCTTTCTTT.

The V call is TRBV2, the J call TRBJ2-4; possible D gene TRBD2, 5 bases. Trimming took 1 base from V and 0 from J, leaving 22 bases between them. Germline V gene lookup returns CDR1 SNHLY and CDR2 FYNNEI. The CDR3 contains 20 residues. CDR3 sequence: CASSEVKRAVPSLAKNIQYF. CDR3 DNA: TGTGCCAGCAGTGAAGTAAAGAGGGCAGTTCCTTCCCTAGCCAAAAACATTCAGTACTTC.

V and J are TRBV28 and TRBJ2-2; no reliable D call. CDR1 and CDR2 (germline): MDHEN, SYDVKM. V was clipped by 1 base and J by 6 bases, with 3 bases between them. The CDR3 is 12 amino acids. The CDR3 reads CASSLFPGELFF. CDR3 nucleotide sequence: TGTGCCAGCAGTTTATTTCCCGGGGAGCTGTTTTTT.

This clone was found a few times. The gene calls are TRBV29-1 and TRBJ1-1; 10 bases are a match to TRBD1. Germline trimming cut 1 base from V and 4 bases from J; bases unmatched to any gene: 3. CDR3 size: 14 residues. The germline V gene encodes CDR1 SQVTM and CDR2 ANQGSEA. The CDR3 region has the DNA TGCAGCGTTGAAGGGGGGACAGGGGCCACTGAAGCTTTCTTT. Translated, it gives CSVEGGTGATEAFF.

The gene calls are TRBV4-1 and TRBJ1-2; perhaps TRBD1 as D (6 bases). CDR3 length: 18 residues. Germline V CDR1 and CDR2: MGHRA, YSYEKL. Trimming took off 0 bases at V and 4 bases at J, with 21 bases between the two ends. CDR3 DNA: TGCGCCAGCAGCCAAGAGTACGGGGGCGGTCTTTATCTCTATGGCTACACCTTC. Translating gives CASSQEYGGGLYLYGYTF.

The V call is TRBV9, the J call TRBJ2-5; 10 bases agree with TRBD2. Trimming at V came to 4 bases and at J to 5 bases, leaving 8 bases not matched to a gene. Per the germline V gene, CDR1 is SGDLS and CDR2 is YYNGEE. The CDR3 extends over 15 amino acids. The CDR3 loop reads CASSQASGGAETQYF. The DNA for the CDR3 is TGTGCCAGCAGCCAGGCCAGCGGGGGGGCGGAGACCCAGTACTTC.

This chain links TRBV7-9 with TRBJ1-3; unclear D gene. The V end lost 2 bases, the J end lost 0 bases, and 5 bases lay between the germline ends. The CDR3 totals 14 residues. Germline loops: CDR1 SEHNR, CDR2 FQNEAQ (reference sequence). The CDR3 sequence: CASSLRVSGNTIYF. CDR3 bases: TGTGCCAGCAGCTTAAGGGTCTCTGGAAACACCATATATTTT.

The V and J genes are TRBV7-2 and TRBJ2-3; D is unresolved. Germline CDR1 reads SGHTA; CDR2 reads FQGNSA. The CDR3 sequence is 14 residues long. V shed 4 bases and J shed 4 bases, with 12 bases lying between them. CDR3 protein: CASSSPILPDTQYF. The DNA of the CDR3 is TGTGCCAGCAGCTCTCCCATCTTACCAGATACGCAGTATTTT.

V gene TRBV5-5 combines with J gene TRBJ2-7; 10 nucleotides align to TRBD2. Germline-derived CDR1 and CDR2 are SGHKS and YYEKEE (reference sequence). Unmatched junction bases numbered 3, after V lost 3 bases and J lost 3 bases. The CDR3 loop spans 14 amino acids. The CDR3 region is CASSSSSGGYEQYF. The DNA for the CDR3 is TGTGCCAGCAGCTCATCTAGCGGGGGCTACGAGCAGTACTTC.

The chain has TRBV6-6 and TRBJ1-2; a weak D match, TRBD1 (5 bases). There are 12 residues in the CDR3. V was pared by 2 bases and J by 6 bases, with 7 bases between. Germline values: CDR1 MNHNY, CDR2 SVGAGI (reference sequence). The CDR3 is CASSYEGHGYTF. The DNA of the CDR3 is TGTGCCAGCAGTTACGAGGGGCATGGCTACACCTTC.

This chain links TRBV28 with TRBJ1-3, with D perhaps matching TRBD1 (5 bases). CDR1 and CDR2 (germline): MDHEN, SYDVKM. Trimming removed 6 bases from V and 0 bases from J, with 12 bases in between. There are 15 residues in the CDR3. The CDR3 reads CASRLGTGSGNTIYF. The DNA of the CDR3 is TGTGCCAGCAGATTAGGGACCGGCTCTGGAAACACCATATATTTT.